These 12 T cell receptor beta chains share one sample of origin, sequenced in a study of blood T cell repertoires in COVID-19. Here immunoSEQ multiplex PCR was the method, and the copy in TCRdb shows in-frame clones only, minus some. Altogether just under 90,000 clones are present, roughly 90% being singletons, with the ten largest covering approximately 1.7%. The sample was peripheral blood. These receptors were obtained from a man between 60 and 75 years old with acute or convalescent COVID-19.

The chain uses TRBV7-9 and TRBJ1-4; D is unresolved. The CDR3 has 14 residues. V was cut by 1 base and J by 11 bases, with 14 bases left in between. Germline V gene lookup returns CDR1 SEHNR and CDR2 FQNEAQ (reference sequence). CDR3 amino acids: CASSLGQARVKLFF. The CDR3 nucleotides are TGTGCCAGCAGCTTAGGGCAGGCCCGCGTGAAACTGTTTTTT. The complete variable domain, with remaining parts taken from reference TRBV7-9 and TRBJ1-4, reads DTGVSQNPRHKITKRGQNVTFRCDPISEHNRLYWYRQTLGQGPEFLTYFQNEAQLEKSRLLSDRFSAERPKGSFSTLEIQRTEQGDSAMYLCASSLGQARVKLFFGSGTQLSVL.

This clone was recorded once. CDR3 DNA sequence: TGTGCCAGCAGCTTAAGATTGGCAGGGGGCGGCGATACGCAGTATTTT. Translation: CASSLRLAGGGDTQYF. The chain recombines TRBV7-3 with TRBJ2-3, with 8 bases lining up with TRBD1. This CDR3 has 16 residues. J lost 6 bases, V lost 1 base, and 9 bases had no gene match. Germline V lookup: CDR1 SGHTA, CDR2 FQGTGA.

The chain combines TRBV9 with TRBJ1-4, with 7 bases matching TRBD1. Germline loops: CDR1 SGDLS, CDR2 YYNGEE. The length of the CDR3 is 15 residues. Unmatched junction bases numbered 10, after V lost 4 bases and J lost 7 bases. The CDR3: CASSPYPDRFEKLFF. The CDR3 DNA is TGTGCCAGCAGCCCCTACCCGGACAGGTTTGAAAAACTGTTTTTT.

This clone was detected once. The gene calls are TRBV4-2 and TRBJ2-7; D unclear. This CDR3 has 15 amino acids. V was clipped by 0 bases and J by 6 bases, with 15 bases between them. Germline V lookup: CDR1 LGHNA, CDR2 YNFKEQ. The CDR3 bases are TGTGCCAGCAGCCAAGATTCAGTAGGAAGAGGCGAGCAGTACTTC. Protein product: CASSQDSVGRGEQYF.

The chain joins TRBV6-5 to TRBJ2-2; perhaps TRBD1 as D (5 bases). The V and J ends lost 4 bases and 1 base respectively, with 13 bases between them. There are 16 residues in the CDR3. CDR1 and CDR2 from the germline V gene are MNHEY and SVGAGI. CDR3 nucleotides: TGTGCCAGCAGTTTACGGGTGACAGAGAACACCGGGGAGCTGTTTTTT. Amino acids: CASSLRVTENTGELFF.

This chain connects TRBV7-2 to TRBJ1-5; no firm D call. V lost 5 bases and J lost 5, with 10 bases in between. This CDR3 is built from 13 residues. From germline, CDR1 is SGHTA and CDR2 FQGNSA. The CDR3 DNA reads as TGTGCCAGCAGCACTGACTGGGATCAGCCCCAGCATTTT. It yields the protein CASSTDWDQPQHF.

The chain recombines TRBV4-2 with TRBJ1-5; a weak D match, TRBD1 (5 bases). Germline V gene sequence: CDR1 LGHNA, CDR2 YNFKEQ. The V and J ends lost 0 bases and 4 bases respectively, with 10 bases between them. This CDR3 contains 15 residues. The CDR3 protein is CASSQEQGPNQPQHF. CDR3 nucleotide sequence: TGTGCCAGCAGCCAAGAGCAGGGCCCTAATCAGCCCCAGCATTTT.

The V and J genes are TRBV15 and TRBJ2-4; no reliable D call. Germline V gene lookup returns CDR1 LNHNV and CDR2 YYDKDF (reference sequence). Trimming took 3 bases from V and 6 from J, leaving 15 bases between them. CDR3 size: 15 residues. The CDR3 bases are TGTGCCACCAGCAGGTACGCGGTCGGCTTAAACATTCAGTACTTC. Translated: CATSRYAVGLNIQYF.

The chain couples TRBV18 to TRBJ1-2; D possibly corresponds to TRBD1 (5 bases). V was trimmed by 3 bases and J by 5 bases, leaving 13 bases between them. The germline V gene encodes CDR1 KGHSH and CDR2 LQKENI. The CDR3 contains 14 residues. CDR3 bases: TGTGCCAGCTCACCGCCAGGGTATGAGTATGGCTACACCTTC. Translation gives CASSPPGYEYGYTF.

The V call is TRBV2, the J call TRBJ2-1; D possibly corresponds to TRBD1 (6 bases). V was shortened by 6 bases and J by 8 bases, with 11 bases between the two germline ends. This CDR3 has 12 amino acids. Germline assignment: CDR1 SNHLY and CDR2 FYNNEI. For the CDR3, the DNA is TGTGCCAGCAGGGAAACAGGGTATGAGCAGTTCTTC. Amino acid sequence: CASRETGYEQFF.

The chain employs TRBV28 and TRBJ1-1; 8 bases are a match to TRBD1. The CDR3 has 12 amino acids. Germline V gene lookup returns CDR1 MDHEN and CDR2 SYDVKM. The ends lost 7 bases at V and 5 bases at J; junction bases unmatched: 3. DNA for the CDR3: TGTGCCAGCACAGGGGGCGAGACTGAAGCTTTCTTT. As protein: CASTGGETEAFF.

The rearrangement uses TRBV5-4 and TRBJ2-2; TRBD1 matches at 11 bases. There are 15 residues in the CDR3. J gave up 4 bases and V 3 bases, and 2 bases lay outside the gene matches. Per the germline V gene, CDR1 is SGHNT and CDR2 is YYREEE (reference sequence). The CDR3 nucleotides are TGTGCCAGCAGCTCCGGGACAGGGGGCACCGGGGAGCTGTTTTTT. This codes for CASSSGTGGTGELFF.